This T cell receptor (beta chain) was profiled in a study of blood T cell repertoires in COVID-19. Study background: Acute and convalescent COVID-19 specimens originated in the United States, Italy and Spain. The analysed material was cDNA or gDNA that came from T cells, B-cell-depleted T cells, or PBMCs.

Germline V gives CDR1 MNHEY, CDR2 SVGAGI. The J segment lost 3 bases and the V segment lost 6 bases, leaving 6 bases of the junction unmatched. The CDR3 extends over 15 amino acids. Methods used by the authors: Amplifying reference gene primers gave estimates of nucleated cell counts. Generated by immunoSEQ multiplex PCR, the TCRdb table keeps only in-frame clones and is missing some. That table is the source of V, J and clone size, and D and trimming were worked out from the DNA. The table lists over 200,000 clones, roughly 90% of them singletons, with around 2.9% in the top ten. This sequence was found in an older woman with acute or convalescent COVID-19. This chain joins TRBV6-5 and TRBJ2-3; 10 bases map to TRBD1. Specimen: peripheral blood. This CDR3 is CASRPTGQGTDTQYF. The DNA for the CDR3 is TGTGCCAGCAGGCCCACGGGACAGGGGACAGATACGCAGTATTTT.